This TCR beta chain is from a study of OX40 agonist ivuxolimab in advanced cancers. Study at large: All patients had ivuxolimab intravenously every 2 weeks at 0.01 to 10 mg/kg. Points from the study as a whole: The mean number of expanded clones was higher in CD8+ T cells than in CD4+.

With respect to this clone: What it recognizes is unknown.

Sequenced by immunoSEQ multiplex PCR; TCRdb stores in-frame clones only, minus some. Of 53,000 or so clones in the sample, about four fifths are singletons; the top ten hold 2% to 3%. The sample in question was CD4+ or CD8+ T cells sorted from blood, obtained in a trial of the OX40 agonist ivuxolimab. The TCR originated in an adult with an advanced solid tumor such as melanoma, head and neck, liver or kidney cancer.

Here the CDR3 DNA reads TGTGCCAGCTCACCACCGATGGGGTTTTATGGCTACACCTTC. It specifies CASSPPMGFYGYTF. The chain employs TRBV18 and TRBJ1-2; D gene uncertain. Trimming cost V 0 bases and J 5 bases, with 10 bases left between them. The V gene's germline CDR1 is KGHSH and CDR2 LQKENI. This CDR3 has 14 amino acids. The full variable domain, its missing parts supplied by reference TRBV18 and TRBJ1-2, is NAGVMQNPRHLVRRRGQEARLRCSPMKGHSHVYWYRQLPEEGLKFMVYLQKENIIDESGMPKERFSAEFPKEGPSILRIQQVVRGDSAAYFCASSPPMGFYGYTFGSGTRLTVV.